This T cell receptor beta chain was captured in a study of radiation and T cells in renal cell carcinoma. This CDR3 is built from 14 residues. In germline, CDR1 is MNHNS, CDR2 SASEGT. V lost 3 bases and J 6 bases, leaving 11 bases between the germline ends. Measured with immunoSEQ multiplex PCR; TCRdb has only the in-frame clones, and not every one. This table has just over 95,000 clones, approximately 80% appearing once. Points on this clone: Its antigen is undetermined.

General study points: Top tumor clonotypes rose in blood 2 weeks post-radiation, then contracted.

The time point was: blood 4 weeks post-SBRT, at nephrectomy. As for treatment: 15 Gy SBRT to primary tumor, nephrectomy 4 weeks later. Nephrectomy followed 15 Gy stereotactic body radiation by 4 weeks. Radiation-treated patients gave blood at baseline, week 2 and week 4. Clear cell pathology was present in this patient's renal cell carcinoma. V and J are TRBV6-1 and TRBJ1-4; tentatively, D is TRBD1 (5 bases). This specimen was blood, taken from a patient whose treatment included radiotherapy and nephrectomy. This TCR came from a man aged 55 to 70 with renal cell carcinoma. The CDR3 region has the DNA TGTGCCAGCAGTGATTGGGGGTTGGATGAAAAACTGTTTTTT. It translates to CASSDWGLDEKLFF.